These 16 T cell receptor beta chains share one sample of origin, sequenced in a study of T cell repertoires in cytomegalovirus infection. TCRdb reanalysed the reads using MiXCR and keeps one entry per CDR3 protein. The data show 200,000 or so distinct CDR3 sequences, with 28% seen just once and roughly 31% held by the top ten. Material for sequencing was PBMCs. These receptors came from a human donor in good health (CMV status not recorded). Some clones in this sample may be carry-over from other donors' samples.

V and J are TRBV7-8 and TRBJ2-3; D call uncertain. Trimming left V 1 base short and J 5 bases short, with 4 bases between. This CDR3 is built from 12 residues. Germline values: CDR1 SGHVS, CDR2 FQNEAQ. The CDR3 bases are TGTGCCAGCAGCTTAGAGGTAGATACGCAGTATTTT. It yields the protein CASSLEVDTQYF.

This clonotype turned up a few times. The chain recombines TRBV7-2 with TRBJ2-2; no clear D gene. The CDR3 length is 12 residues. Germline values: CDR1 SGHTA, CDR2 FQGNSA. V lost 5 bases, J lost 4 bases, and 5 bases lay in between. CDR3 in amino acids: CASSPATGELFF. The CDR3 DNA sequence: TGTGCCAGCAGCCCAGCCACCGGGGAGCTGTTTTTT.

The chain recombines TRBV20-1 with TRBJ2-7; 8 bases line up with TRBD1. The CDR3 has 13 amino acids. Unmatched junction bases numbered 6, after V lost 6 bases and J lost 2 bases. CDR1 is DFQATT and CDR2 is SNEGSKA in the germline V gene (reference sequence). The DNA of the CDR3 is TGCAGTGCACGGACAGGGCTAACCTACGAGCAGTACTTC. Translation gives CSARTGLTYEQYF.

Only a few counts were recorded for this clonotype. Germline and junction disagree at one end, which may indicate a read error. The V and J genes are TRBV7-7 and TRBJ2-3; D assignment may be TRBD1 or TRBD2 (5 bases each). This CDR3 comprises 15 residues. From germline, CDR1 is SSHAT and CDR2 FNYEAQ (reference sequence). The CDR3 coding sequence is TGTGCTAGCAGCCGCCTTGAGGGGATCACAGATACGCAGTATTTT. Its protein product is CASSRLEGITDTQYF.

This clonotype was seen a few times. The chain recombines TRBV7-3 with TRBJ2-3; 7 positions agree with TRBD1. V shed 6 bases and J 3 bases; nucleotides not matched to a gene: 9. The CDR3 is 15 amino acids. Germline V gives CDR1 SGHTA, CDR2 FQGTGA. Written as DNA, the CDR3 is TGTGCCAGCAGGCGGACAGGAATGTATACAGATACGCAGTATTTT. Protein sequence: CASRRTGMYTDTQYF.

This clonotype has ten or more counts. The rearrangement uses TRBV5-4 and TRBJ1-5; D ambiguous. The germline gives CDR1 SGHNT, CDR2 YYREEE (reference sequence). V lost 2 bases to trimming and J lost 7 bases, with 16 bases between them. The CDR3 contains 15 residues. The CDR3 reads CASSFGPSGVQPQHF. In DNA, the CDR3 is TGTGCCAGCAGCTTCGGGCCTAGCGGGGTGCAGCCCCAGCATTTT.

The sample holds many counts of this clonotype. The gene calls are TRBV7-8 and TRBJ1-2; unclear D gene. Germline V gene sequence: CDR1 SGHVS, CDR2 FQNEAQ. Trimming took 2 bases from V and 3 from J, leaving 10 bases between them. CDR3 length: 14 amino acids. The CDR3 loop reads CASSLRNRDYGYTF. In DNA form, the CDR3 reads TGTGCCAGCAGCTTAAGAAACCGAGACTATGGCTACACCTTC.

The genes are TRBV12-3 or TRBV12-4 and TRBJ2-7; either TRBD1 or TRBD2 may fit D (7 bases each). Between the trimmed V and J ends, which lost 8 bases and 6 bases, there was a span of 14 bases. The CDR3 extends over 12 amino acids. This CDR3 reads CASRGDSSEQYF. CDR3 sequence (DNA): TGTGCCAGCCGGGGGGACAGTAGCGAGCAGTACTTC.

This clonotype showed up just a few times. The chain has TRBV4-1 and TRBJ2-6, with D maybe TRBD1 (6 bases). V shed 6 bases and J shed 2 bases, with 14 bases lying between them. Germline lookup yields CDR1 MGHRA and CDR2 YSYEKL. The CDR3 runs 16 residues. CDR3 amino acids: CASRSPTGTGANVLTF. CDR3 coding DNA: TGCGCCAGCAGGAGCCCCACAGGGACTGGGGCCAACGTCCTGACTTTC.

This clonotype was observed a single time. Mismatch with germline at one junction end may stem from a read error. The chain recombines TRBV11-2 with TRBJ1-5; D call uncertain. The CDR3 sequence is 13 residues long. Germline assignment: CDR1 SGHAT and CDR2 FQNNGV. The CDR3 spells CDSSLTANQPQHF. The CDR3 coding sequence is TGTGACAGCAGCTTAACGGCGAATCAGCCCCAGCATTTT. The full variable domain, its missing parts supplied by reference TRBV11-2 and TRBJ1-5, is EAGVAQSPRYKIIEKRQSVAFWCNPISGHATLYWYQQILGQGPKLLIQFQNNGVVDDSQLPKDRFSAERLKGVDSTLKIQPAKLEDSAVYLCDSSLTANQPQHFGDGTRLSIL.

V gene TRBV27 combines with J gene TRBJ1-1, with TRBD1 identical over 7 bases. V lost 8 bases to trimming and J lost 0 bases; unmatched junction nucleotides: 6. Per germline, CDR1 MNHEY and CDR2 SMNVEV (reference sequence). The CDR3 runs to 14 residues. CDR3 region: CASASGGMNTEAFF. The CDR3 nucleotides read TGTGCCAGCGCTTCAGGGGGTATGAACACTGAAGCTTTCTTT.

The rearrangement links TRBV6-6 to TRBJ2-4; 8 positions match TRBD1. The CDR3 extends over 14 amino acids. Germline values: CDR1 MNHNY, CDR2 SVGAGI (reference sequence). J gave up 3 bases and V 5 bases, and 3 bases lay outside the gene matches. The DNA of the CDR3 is TGTGCCAGCAGTGCCGGGACAGGCAAAAACATTCAGTACTTC. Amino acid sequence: CASSAGTGKNIQYF.

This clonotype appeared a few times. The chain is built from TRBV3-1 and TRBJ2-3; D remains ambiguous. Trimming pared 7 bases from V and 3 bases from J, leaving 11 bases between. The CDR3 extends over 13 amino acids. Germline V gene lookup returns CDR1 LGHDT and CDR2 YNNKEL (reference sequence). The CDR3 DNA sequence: TGTGCCAGCAAGCCGGGCGCGACAGATACGCAGTATTTT. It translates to CASKPGATDTQYF.

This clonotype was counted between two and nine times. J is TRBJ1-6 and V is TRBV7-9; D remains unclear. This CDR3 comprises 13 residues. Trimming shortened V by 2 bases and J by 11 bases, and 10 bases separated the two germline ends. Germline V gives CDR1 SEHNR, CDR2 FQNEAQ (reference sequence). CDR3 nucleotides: TGTGCCAGCAGCTTACCTGTTTCTACACCCCTCCACTTT. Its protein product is CASSLPVSTPLHF.

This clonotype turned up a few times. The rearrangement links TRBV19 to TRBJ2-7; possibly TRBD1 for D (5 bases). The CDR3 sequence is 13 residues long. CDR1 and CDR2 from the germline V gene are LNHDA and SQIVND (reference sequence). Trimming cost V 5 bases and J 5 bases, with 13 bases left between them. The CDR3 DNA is TGTGCCAGTAGTCCAACGCAGGGAAACGAGCAGTACTTC. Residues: CASSPTQGNEQYF.

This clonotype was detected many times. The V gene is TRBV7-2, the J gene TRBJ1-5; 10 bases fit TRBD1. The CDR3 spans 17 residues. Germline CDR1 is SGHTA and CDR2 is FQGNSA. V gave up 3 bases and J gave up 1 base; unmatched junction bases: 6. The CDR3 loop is CASSFSDRGRSNQPQHF. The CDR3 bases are TGTGCCAGCAGCTTCTCCGACAGGGGGCGAAGCAATCAGCCCCAGCATTTT.